Below, one TCR beta chain is given with its context. The antigen is not known. The CDR3 is made up of 13 amino acids. The entry originates in a study of shared clonotypes between healthy human individuals. Donors comprised only Caucasian adults living in Nashville, Tennessee. Measured with immunoSEQ multiplex PCR; TCRdb has only the in-frame clones, and not every one. The sample lists some 980,000 clones, 76% seen once, with about 1.5% in the top ten. Broader study findings: Of the naive CD4 clonotypes, 4% to 5% were shared across several donors.

The chain uses TRBV12-2 and TRBJ1-2. TRBV12-2 is recorded as a pseudogene. The sample was memory CD4+ T cells sorted from blood. The subset here: CD45RA-negative fraction. The TCR was taken from a man aged 18 to 29 in good health. DNA of the CDR3: TGTGCAAGTCGCGACACTAGGAACTATGGCTACACCTTC. Protein sequence: CASRDTRNYGYTF.